This is a list of T cell receptor beta chains from one sample in a study of blood T cell repertoires in COVID-19. Clones were sequenced by immunoSEQ multiplex PCR, and TCRdb holds only the in-frame ones, with some missing. The repertoire includes fewer than 350,000 clones, approximately 89% of them detected once, and 7.8% sits in the top ten. Sequenced: peripheral blood. The receptors here all came from a woman in her forties or fifties who had recovered from COVID-19. Each CDR3 is given with its conserved first and last residue. A D gene is named only where the DNA matches it firmly. Clone size is stated in some rows and not others, as once, few, many or a class when expanded.

j_gene: TRBJ2-3
abundance: -
v_gene: TRBV24-1
d_gene: TRBD1
CDR3aa: CATSDPGTASTDTQYF
CDR3nt: TGTGCCACCAGTGACCCGGGGACAGCTAGCACAGATACGCAGTATTTT

j_gene: TRBJ2-3
abundance: -
v_gene: TRBV30
d_gene: TRBD2
CDR3aa: CAWSKAGGPDTQYF
CDR3nt: TGTGCCTGGAGTAAAGCGGGAGGGCCGGATACGCAGTATTTT

j_gene: TRBJ1-3
abundance: -
v_gene: TRBV3-1/TRBV3-2
d_gene: -
CDR3aa: CASSQSVAGNTIYF
CDR3nt: TGTGCCAGCAGCCAGTCGGTCGCTGGAAACACCATATATTTT

j_gene: TRBJ2-2
abundance: -
v_gene: TRBV5-1
d_gene: TRBD1
CDR3aa: CASSGTGVIGELFF
CDR3nt: TGCGCCAGCAGCGGAACAGGGGTTATCGGGGAGCTGTTTTTT

j_gene: TRBJ2-3
abundance: -
v_gene: TRBV5-4
d_gene: TRBD2
CDR3aa: CASSLGTFSGRATDTQYF
CDR3nt: TGTGCCAGCAGCTTGGGTACTTTCAGCGGGAGGGCCACAGATACGCAGTATTTT

j_gene: TRBJ2-1
abundance: once
v_gene: TRBV7-3
d_gene: -
CDR3aa: CASSLTGGVVRNEQFF
CDR3nt: TGTGCCAGCAGCTTAACCGGGGGAGTGGTGAGGAATGAGCAGTTCTTC

j_gene: TRBJ2-7
abundance: -
v_gene: TRBV6-5
d_gene: -
CDR3aa: CASQQGGVSYEQYF
CDR3nt: TGTGCCAGTCAGCAGGGCGGGGTCTCCTACGAGCAGTACTTC

j_gene: TRBJ2-3
abundance: -
v_gene: TRBV7-8
d_gene: TRBD2
CDR3aa: CASSLENAGTSGGADTDTQYF
CDR3nt: TGTGCCAGCAGCTTAGAGAACGCCGGGACTAGCGGGGGGGCCGACACAGATACGCAGTATTTT

j_gene: TRBJ2-7
abundance: -
v_gene: TRBV4-1
d_gene: -
CDR3aa: CASSARWQRSYEQYF
CDR3nt: TGCGCCAGCAGCGCAAGATGGCAGCGGTCCTACGAGCAGTACTTC

j_gene: TRBJ1-5
abundance: -
v_gene: TRBV19
d_gene: -
CDR3aa: CASTRTDSNQPQHF
CDR3nt: TGTGCCAGTACCAGGACAGATAGCAATCAGCCCCAGCATTTT

j_gene: TRBJ1-1
abundance: -
v_gene: TRBV7-2
d_gene: -
CDR3aa: CASSPGFGLEAFF
CDR3nt: TGTGCCAGCAGTCCAGGGTTTGGTCTTGAAGCTTTCTTT

j_gene: TRBJ2-1
abundance: -
v_gene: TRBV28
d_gene: TRBD2
CDR3aa: CASSPTLGTSVFF
CDR3nt: TGTGCCAGCAGCCCTACTCTCGGGACTAGCGTGTTCTTC

j_gene: TRBJ1-5
abundance: -
v_gene: TRBV7-9
d_gene: -
CDR3aa: CASSLDTPFHQPQHF
CDR3nt: TGTGCCAGCAGCTTAGATACACCCTTCCATCAGCCCCAGCATTTT

j_gene: TRBJ1-2
abundance: -
v_gene: TRBV28
d_gene: -
CDR3aa: CASSLWLRGGGYTF
CDR3nt: TGTGCCAGCAGTTTATGGCTTAGGGGGGGTGGCTACACCTTC

j_gene: TRBJ2-7
abundance: -
v_gene: TRBV28
d_gene: -
CDR3aa: CASSYTGYEQYF
CDR3nt: TGTGCCAGCAGTTATACAGGGTACGAGCAGTACTTC

j_gene: TRBJ2-3
abundance: -
v_gene: TRBV5-4
d_gene: TRBD1
CDR3aa: CASSTRRGLGDTQYF
CDR3nt: TGTGCCAGCAGCACCCGCAGGGGGCTTGGAGATACGCAGTATTTT

j_gene: TRBJ2-7
abundance: -
v_gene: TRBV27
d_gene: TRBD1
CDR3aa: CASSLAGGGYEQYF
CDR3nt: TGTGCCAGCAGTTTAGCAGGGGGCGGGTACGAGCAGTACTTC

j_gene: TRBJ2-5
abundance: -
v_gene: TRBV7-2
d_gene: TRBD2
CDR3aa: CASSLAGLGETQYF
CDR3nt: TGTGCCAGCAGCTTAGCGGGACTAGGGGAGACCCAGTACTTC

j_gene: TRBJ2-7
abundance: -
v_gene: TRBV7-2
d_gene: -
CDR3aa: CASSLGAGRSYEQYF
CDR3nt: TGTGCCAGCAGCCTAGGAGCGGGCAGATCCTACGAGCAGTACTTC

j_gene: TRBJ2-3
abundance: once
v_gene: TRBV5-1
d_gene: -
CDR3aa: CASSLTSMTDTQYF
CDR3nt: TGCGCCAGCAGCTTGACTTCTATGACAGATACGCAGTATTTT

j_gene: TRBJ2-5
abundance: few
v_gene: TRBV4-2
d_gene: TRBD2
CDR3aa: CASSPPRRGSGGETQYF
CDR3nt: TGTGCCAGCAGTCCCCCCCGTCGGGGTAGCGGGGGAGAGACCCAGTACTTC

j_gene: TRBJ2-7
abundance: -
v_gene: TRBV7-2
d_gene: TRBD2
CDR3aa: CASSPTRTSGYEQYF
CDR3nt: TGTGCCAGCAGCCCTACACGGACTAGCGGATACGAGCAGTACTTC

j_gene: TRBJ2-3
abundance: -
v_gene: TRBV11-1
d_gene: -
CDR3aa: CASSLSSTSTDTQYF
CDR3nt: TGTGCCAGCAGCTTATCTAGCACCTCCACAGATACGCAGTATTTT

j_gene: TRBJ2-5
abundance: -
v_gene: TRBV29-1
d_gene: -
CDR3aa: CSVADTSETQYF
CDR3nt: TGCAGCGTTGCGGACACGAGTGAGACCCAGTACTTC

j_gene: TRBJ2-1
abundance: -
v_gene: TRBV29-1
d_gene: TRBD2
CDR3aa: CSVEVGRYNDRQFF
CDR3nt: TGCAGCGTTGAAGTCGGGAGGTATAATGATAGGCAGTTCTTC

j_gene: TRBJ1-2
abundance: few
v_gene: TRBV3-1/TRBV3-2
d_gene: TRBD1
CDR3aa: CASRPGTGTHYGYTF
CDR3nt: TGTGCCAGCAGACCCGGGACAGGGACTCACTATGGCTACACCTTC

j_gene: TRBJ2-2
abundance: -
v_gene: TRBV30
d_gene: TRBD1
CDR3aa: CAWRWDRYTGELFF
CDR3nt: TGTGCCTGGAGATGGGACAGGTACACCGGGGAGCTGTTTTTT

j_gene: TRBJ1-1
abundance: -
v_gene: TRBV6-5
d_gene: -
CDR3aa: CASIARVSTEAFF
CDR3nt: TGTGCCAGCATTGCCAGGGTGAGCACTGAAGCTTTCTTT

j_gene: TRBJ1-1
abundance: -
v_gene: TRBV6-2/TRBV6-3
d_gene: -
CDR3aa: CASSSTRVGEAFF
CDR3nt: TGTGCCAGCAGTTCCACACGAGTCGGGGAAGCTTTCTTT

j_gene: TRBJ2-3
abundance: -
v_gene: TRBV5-1
d_gene: -
CDR3aa: CASRSGLGTDTQYF
CDR3nt: TGCGCCAGCAGGTCGGGACTCGGCACAGATACGCAGTATTTT

j_gene: TRBJ2-3
abundance: -
v_gene: TRBV28
d_gene: TRBD1
CDR3aa: CASSLDRVVDTQYF
CDR3nt: TGTGCCAGCAGTTTGGACAGGGTGGTAGATACGCAGTATTTT

j_gene: TRBJ1-4
abundance: -
v_gene: TRBV7-2
d_gene: -
CDR3aa: CASSLRRGEKLFF
CDR3nt: TGTGCCAGCAGCTTAAGGAGGGGCGAAAAACTGTTTTTT

j_gene: TRBJ2-4
abundance: -
v_gene: TRBV7-9
d_gene: TRBD2
CDR3aa: CASSLVGTSGNIQYF
CDR3nt: TGTGCCAGCAGCTTAGTCGGGACTAGCGGAAACATTCAGTACTTC

j_gene: TRBJ2-5
abundance: -
v_gene: TRBV6-5
d_gene: -
CDR3aa: CASSYFRTGRGETQYF
CDR3nt: TGTGCCAGCAGTTACTTCAGGACAGGGAGGGGAGAGACCCAGTACTTC

j_gene: TRBJ2-3
abundance: -
v_gene: TRBV19
d_gene: -
CDR3aa: CASNVQGTDTQYF
CDR3nt: TGTGCCAGTAACGTACAGGGTACAGATACGCAGTATTTT

j_gene: TRBJ2-1
abundance: once
v_gene: TRBV9
d_gene: -
CDR3aa: CASSAPTRSEQFF
CDR3nt: TGTGCCAGCAGCGCACCAACCCGCAGTGAGCAGTTCTTC

j_gene: TRBJ2-1
abundance: -
v_gene: TRBV7-2
d_gene: -
CDR3aa: CASSLAGQINEQFF
CDR3nt: TGTGCCAGCAGCTTAGCGGGGCAGATTAATGAGCAGTTCTTC